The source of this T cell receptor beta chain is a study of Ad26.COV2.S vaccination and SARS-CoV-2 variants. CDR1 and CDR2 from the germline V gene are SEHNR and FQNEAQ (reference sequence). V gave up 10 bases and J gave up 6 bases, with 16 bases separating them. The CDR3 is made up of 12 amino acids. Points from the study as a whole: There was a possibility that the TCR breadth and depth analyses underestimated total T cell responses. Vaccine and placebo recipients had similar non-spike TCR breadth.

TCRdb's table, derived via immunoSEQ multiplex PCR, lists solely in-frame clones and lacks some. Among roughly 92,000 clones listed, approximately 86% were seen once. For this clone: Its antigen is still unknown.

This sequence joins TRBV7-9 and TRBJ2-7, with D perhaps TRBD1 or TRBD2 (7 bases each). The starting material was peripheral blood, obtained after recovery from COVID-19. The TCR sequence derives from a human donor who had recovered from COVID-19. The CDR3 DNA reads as TGTGCCACAGGGGGAGGGCCTCTCGAGCAGTACTTC. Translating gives CATGGGPLEQYF.